This T cell receptor (beta chain) appears in the sequencing data of a study of cytomegalovirus exposure and HLA in healthy donors (dated by TCRdb to 2016 to 2017). The study in broad terms: An earlier analysis of fewer than 750 of the donors reported approximately 300 Gb of sequence data and 117 million unique TCR beta sequences obtained from about 200 million T cells. An early release that covered about 600 HLA-typed donors contained around 300 gigabases of sequencing data and around 80 million unique TCR sequences. Of the roughly 400 genotyped donors, approximately 83% fell in the genetic ancestry cluster associated with self-reported Caucasian donors. The study was designed to test whether signatures of past pathogen exposure could be identified by cataloging public T cell receptors. Using immunosequencing, the study profiled T cell repertoires from 500 to 800 subjects and related those repertoires to cytomegalovirus serostatus. In addition to the first cohort of 666 subjects, a separate validation cohort of under 150 different subjects was used. To predict cytomegalovirus infection status, the study brought together high-throughput TCR immunosequencing, statistical association of individual TCRs with disease status, and machine learning. To study patterns of TCR occurrence, a later analysis re-analyzed previously published TCR beta repertoires from 666 donors and added high-resolution HLA genotyping. Rather than drawing on any new phenotypic data, the later analysis identified candidate immune exposures from TCR beta sequences and the way those sequences occurred across donors. In an earlier analysis of roughly 600 of the donors, high-throughput TCR beta sequencing was used to judge whether each TCR beta V gene segment behaved as functional or pseudogenic. Donor age, sex, ethnicity and CMV serostatus were compiled together with the repertoire data. A later genetic analysis took genome-wide SNP genotypes for about three fifths of the 666 donors and used that subset as a discovery cohort. Every discovery cohort repertoire had been produced on one sequencing platform. Both class I and class II loci were covered by HLA typing, at four-digit resolution. Typing coverage differed by locus: A, B, C, DRB1 and DQB1 were typed in roughly 620-640 donors, DQA1 in about 500, DPA1 in 600 to 610, and DPB1 in 450 to 490. Four or five DR-DQ haplotypes were handled as single units for association and clustering because linkage in the cohort was strong. Across 398 genotyped donors of the cohort, an average of approximately 220,000 unique TCR beta nucleotide sequences per donor were sequenced, and approximately 19% of those sequences were non-productive. Broad study findings and their caveats: In a later analysis, most CMV-associated TCR beta chains were found to appear HLA-restricted, with HLA associations seemingly driven largely by CMV exposure. In a later analysis, several top co-occurrence clusters were reported to appear linked to parvovirus B19, influenza, CMV and Epstein-Barr virus. When HLA alleles, especially DR and DQ, strongly co-occurred, attributing TCR associations to individual alleles was difficult. The study listed approximately 150 TCR beta chains as associated with cytomegalovirus. A few of the identified cytomegalovirus-associated TCR beta chains were confirmed in vitro to be specific for cytomegalovirus antigens. Most TCR sequences were observed very rarely across donors, whereas some public TCRs were present in many individuals. In a later analysis, HLA-associated TCR beta chains were found to be more clonally expanded and to have lower generation probabilities than equally common non-associated chains. Some IMGT-functional V segments, including TRBV6-2 and TRBV6-3, could not be distinguished by the 87-base-pair reads and were therefore excluded. In an earlier analysis of some 540 of the donors, most TCR beta V segments appeared in productive rearrangements about 87% or about 30% of the time, broadly matching IMGT annotations. In a later analysis, around 17,000 TCR beta sequences were associated with specific HLA alleles at a false discovery rate of 0.05. Correlated functional status among segregating V segments might be attributable to linkage disequilibrium, but an unknown experimental factor could not be ruled out. Cytomegalovirus status was reported to be diagnosed by the classifier with high specificity and sensitivity in both the original and validation cohorts. Roughly uniform sequencing depth across donors was assumed in presence/absence analyses, although this assumption may not hold. A further reported finding was that TCR beta sequences accurately predicted the HLA-A and HLA-B alleles for most subjects in the first cohort. A cluster of highly shared sequence variants was judged likely to represent a technical artifact of the sequencing pipeline. About 15 rarely observed V segments, including chromosome 9 orphons, were excluded from the earlier analysis of about 610 of the donors because counts were too low. A later analysis found that TCR association rates varied across HLA loci, with DRB1 alleles showing the most associated TCRs and HLA-C alleles the fewest. Because some donors lacked HLA typing at each locus, the association tests relied only on the typed subset. It was suggested by the authors that the approach could potentially be generalized to other disease states and immunological phenotypes. For the cohort, immune exposure information was limited to CMV serostatus. According to a later genetic analysis, donors in an Asian-associated ancestry cluster had fewer N-insertions in productive TCRs than the approximately 690-donor mean. A later genetic analysis associated a missense DCLRE1C variant with V-gene and J-gene trimming of TCR beta chains, and an independent cohort replicated the association. The cohort was sequenced for TCR beta chains only, and without alpha or paired-chain data the features that could be detected were limited.

Taken from cysteine to phenylalanine, the CDR3 has 16 residues. The sequence is cut down to CDR3 DNA, 48 bases in frame from base 1. Trimming takes 1 base off V and 1 base off J; junction bases not matched to a gene: 1. CDR1 and CDR2, per the germline V gene, are LGHNA and YNFKEQ. The cohort consisted of 650 to 850 healthy bone marrow donors. At the time of sampling, every cohort member was nominally healthy, though immune exposures that went unrecorded were likely present. The donor was CMV seropositive and was included in the group of approximately 300 seropositive cohort members. A peripheral blood sample was collected from each donor, and TCR beta sequencing was performed on peripheral blood mononuclear cells. Genomic DNA was extracted from the blood cell samples with the Qiagen DNeasy Blood Extraction Kit. Regarding this clone: Its antigen specificity is not known. The sample holds no much larger clone one base away, and base qualities are not on file.

Receptors were amplified or captured by the immunoSEQ multiplex PCR assay. For the multiplex PCR, a mixture combining 60 forward primers for TCR Vbeta segments and 13 reverse primers for TCR Jbeta segments was used. The CDR3 region of rearranged TCR beta genes was amplified from genomic DNA by a multiplex PCR assay. The Illumina HiSeq System was used to sequence the amplified TCR beta libraries as 87-base-pair reads. From the authors' description of their analysis: In a later analysis, tens of millions of unique TCR beta chains were counted across the 650 to 750 repertoires, and approximately 11 million of these chains were shared by at least two donors. Raw reads were error-corrected and collapsed into unique sequences with a nearest-neighbor algorithm that merged closely related sequences to remove PCR and sequencing errors. V, D and J gene segments were assigned by aligning CDR3 sequences to IMGT reference sequences. For a sequence to be retained, a match of at least six nucleotides was required to both a V gene segment and a J gene segment. Rearrangements were called productive when the CDR3 lacked stop codons and stayed in frame with V and J; all others were non-productive. Following IMGT convention, CDR3 was defined as the stretch from the second conserved V-encoded cysteine up to the conserved J-encoded phenylalanine. The earlier analysis of about 500 of the donors excluded sequences that lacked an unambiguous match to a single V gene segment. An earlier analysis of 587 of the donors called V segments functional above 56.7% productive rearrangements and segregating when the between-donor standard deviation exceeded 5%. A statistical classification framework was developed to diagnose cytomegalovirus status using the catalog of TCR beta chain sequences. In a later analysis, V and J genes were assigned by comparing TCR nucleotide sequences against IMGT/GENE-DB human TR gene sequences. Using the TCRdist pipeline, a later analysis assigned CDR3 sequences along with most-parsimonious VDJ recombination scenarios. In a later analysis, each TCR beta chain was defined by its CDR3 amino acid sequence together with its V-gene family, and reads lacking a unique V-gene family were excluded. As a way to deal with suspected cross-contamination and a sequencing artifact, a later analysis dropped 450 to 600 nucleotide sequences that were highly shared and had low generation probability. For each public chain, a later analysis derived a clonal expansion index from normalized ranks of inferred template counts within each repertoire. Generation probabilities in a later analysis came from a VDJ recombination model fitted to out-of-frame rearrangements, and those results were checked against IGoR. In a later analysis, TCR-TCR, TCR-HLA and TCR-CMV co-occurrence was scored with hypergeometric tests, and a repertoire-size bias correction was applied to TCR pairs. A later analysis estimated false discovery rates by permuting HLA or CMV assignments 20 times. In a later analysis, co-occurring TCRs were grouped using DBSCAN, with TCRdist sequence similarity added in when clustering inside HLA-allele-positive subsets. For co-occurrence clustering, repertoires with fewer than 30,000 or more than 120,000 public chains were excluded, along with roughly 5 repertoires with anomalous nucleotide sharing. TCRdb carries this immuneACCESS record with in-frame sequences only. Its versions omit some clonotypes, under half of them owing to an unresolved V gene in the studies checked, with the rest unexplained. D and trimming were read from the DNA, whereas the V and J calls and clone size are those reported in that table. This sample holds roughly 240,000 clones; roughly 80% were observed only once. 4.5% to 6% of the sample is taken by the ten largest.

This receptor was obtained from a middle-aged woman in good health and CMV-seropositive. Input material: PBMCs. Recombination joined TRBV4-2 with TRBJ1-5, with 10 central nucleotides matching TRBD1. CDR3 protein: CASSQGDRGSNQPQHF. The nucleotides are TGTGCCAGCAGCCAAGGGGACAGGGGCAGCAATCAGCCCCAGCATTTT.